A single sample is the source of the 17 T cell receptor beta chains below, sequenced in a study of control samples from healthy donors and cancer patients. The assay was immunoSEQ multiplex PCR, and TCRdb's table has in-frame clones only and misses some. Among roughly 83,000 clones listed, 82% were seen once. Sequenced sample: blood. These receptors were collected from an older woman in good health.

The V call is TRBV10-3, the J call TRBJ2-1; weak D call: TRBD2 (6 bases). The CDR3 extends over 16 amino acids. The germline gives CDR1 ENHRY, CDR2 SYGVKD. The V end was cut by 3 bases, the J end by 2 bases, with 14 bases between. The CDR3 region is CAISDIISGPYNEQFF. The CDR3 DNA is TGTGCCATCAGTGATATCATCAGCGGGCCCTACAATGAGCAGTTCTTC.

V usage is TRBV19 and J usage is TRBJ1-6, with a tentative D call TRBD1 (6 bases). Germline-derived CDR1 and CDR2 are LNHDA and SQIVND (reference sequence). Trimming removed 0 bases from V and 7 bases from J, with 13 bases in between. There are 16 residues in the CDR3. CDR3 loop: CASSIEGASRNSPLHF. In DNA form, the CDR3 reads TGTGCCAGTAGTATAGAGGGGGCCTCAAGGAATTCACCCCTCCACTTT.

This clone was counted a few times. The chain employs TRBV4-2 and TRBJ2-3; 8 bases agree with TRBD2. The CDR3 consists of 16 residues. The V and J ends lost 1 base and 2 bases, in that order; junction bases with no gene match: 5. Germline CDR1 LGHNA, CDR2 YNFKEQ. CDR3 loop: CASSQGTAGDTDTQYF. DNA for the CDR3: TGTGCCAGCAGCCAAGGCACAGCGGGGGACACAGATACGCAGTATTTT.

The J gene is TRBJ2-3, the V gene TRBV7-9, with TRBD2 identical over 12 bases. CDR1 SEHNR and CDR2 FQNEAQ come from the germline V gene (reference sequence). The CDR3 runs 15 residues. Germline trimming cut 4 bases from V and 5 bases from J; bases unmatched to any gene: 4. CDR3 DNA sequence: TGTGCCAGCAGCTCTAGCGGGAGGGCCGTAGATACGCAGTATTTT. Protein sequence: CASSSSGRAVDTQYF.

CDR3 in DNA: TGTGCCAGCAGTCCTGGGGCAGTCGGCAATCAGCCCCAGCATTTT. It yields the protein CASSPGAVGNQPQHF. This sequence joins TRBV27 and TRBJ1-5, with D possibly TRBD1 on 5 matching bases. Germline V CDR1 and CDR2: MNHEY, SMNVEV (reference sequence). The CDR3 length is 15 residues. The germline V and J ends were trimmed by 5 bases and 2 bases, with 13 bases remaining between them.

The count of this clone is one. This chain connects TRBV5-4 to TRBJ2-7; 9 bases map to TRBD2. Unmatched junction bases numbered 2, after V lost 4 bases and J lost 0 bases. Germline values: CDR1 SGHNT, CDR2 YYREEE (reference sequence). The CDR3 length is 14 residues. The CDR3 region is CASSTSGFSYEQYF. The CDR3 DNA follows: TGTGCCAGCAGCACTAGCGGGTTCTCCTACGAGCAGTACTTC.

The rearrangement joins TRBV7-2 to TRBJ1-2, with D unclear. The CDR3 loop spans 12 amino acids. V dropped 5 bases and J dropped 8 bases, with 12 bases sitting between them. Germline CDR1 reads SGHTA; CDR2 reads FQGNSA. CDR3 residues: CASSPGQGGYTF. DNA for the CDR3: TGTGCCAGCAGCCCCGGCCAAGGGGGCTACACCTTC.

The CDR3 loop is CASSARTSGRDTQYF. The DNA of the CDR3 is TGCGCCAGCAGTGCGCGGACTAGCGGGAGAGATACGCAGTATTTT. V and J are TRBV10-2 and TRBJ2-3; 13 bases fit TRBD2. The CDR3 extends over 15 amino acids. Germline V gene sequence: CDR1 WSHSY, CDR2 SAAADI. With 4 bases clipped from V and 5 bases from J, the junction kept 3 bases outside the gene matches.

The chain combines TRBV28 with TRBJ2-2, with a possible D match to TRBD1 (5 bases). Germline loops: CDR1 MDHEN, CDR2 SYDVKM. Trimming cost V 4 bases and J 2 bases, with 17 bases left between them. The CDR3 runs to 17 residues. The CDR3 DNA is TGTGCCAGCAGTTCTCCCCAGGGCAGGGAAAACACCGGGGAGCTGTTTTTT. It specifies CASSSPQGRENTGELFF.

The V and J genes are TRBV18 and TRBJ1-2; no clear D gene. This CDR3 has 13 amino acids. Trimming stripped 2 bases from V and 6 bases from J, with 10 bases between. Germline V gene sequence: CDR1 KGHSH, CDR2 LQKENI. CDR3 residues: CASSPSPENGYTF. The DNA for the CDR3 is TGTGCCAGCTCACCATCACCAGAGAATGGCTACACCTTC.

V usage is TRBV27 and J usage is TRBJ1-6; D is possibly TRBD1 (5 bases). The ends were cut back, 5 bases at V and 8 bases at J, with 10 bases in the middle. The CDR3 is 13 residues long. Germline CDR1 MNHEY, CDR2 SMNVEV (reference sequence). The CDR3 bases are TGTGCCAGCAGTATCCTAGGGGATTCACCCCTCCACTTT. This codes for CASSILGDSPLHF.

The chain uses TRBV27 and TRBJ1-1; no definite D call. Looked up from germline, CDR1 is MNHEY and CDR2 is SMNVEV (reference sequence). Trimming took 8 bases from V and 4 from J, leaving 17 bases between them. This CDR3 is built from 14 residues. The CDR3 reads CASSIGRGFTEAFF. CDR3 nucleotide sequence: TGTGCCAGCTCGATTGGACGGGGTTTCACTGAAGCTTTCTTT.

The J gene is TRBJ2-3, the V gene TRBV6-5; D remains ambiguous. Trimming took off 0 bases at V and 6 bases at J, with 7 bases between the two ends. The CDR3 is 13 residues long. CDR1 is MNHEY and CDR2 is SVGAGI in the germline V gene. The CDR3 here is CASSYSSGDTQYF. CDR3 nucleotide sequence: TGTGCCAGCAGTTACTCGTCCGGGGATACGCAGTATTTT.

This clone turned up a few times. This chain joins TRBV3-1 (or the pseudogene TRBV3-2) and TRBJ1-3; 7 bases are a match to TRBD1. This CDR3 comprises 15 residues. Germline V lookup: CDR1 LGHDT, CDR2 YNNKEL (reference sequence). The J segment lost 9 bases and the V segment lost 4 bases, leaving 12 bases of the junction unmatched. CDR3: CASSPHGQAQATIYF. As DNA, the CDR3 is TGTGCCAGCAGCCCCCACGGACAGGCCCAAGCCACCATATATTTT.

In its sample, this clone was seen once. The rearrangement links TRBV10-3 to TRBJ1-6; D uncertain. The germline V gene encodes CDR1 ENHRY and CDR2 SYGVKD. Trimming left V 2 bases short and J 6 bases short, with 8 bases between. The CDR3 covers 14 residues. CDR3 nucleotides: TGTGCCATCAGTGAGCTGGGAACTAATTCACCCCTCCACTTT. It specifies CAISELGTNSPLHF.

This clone was seen more than once but under ten times. V usage is TRBV7-9 and J usage is TRBJ1-1, with D unresolved. CDR1 and CDR2 from the germline V gene are SEHNR and FQNEAQ (reference sequence). Trimming cost V 5 bases and J 1 base, with 14 bases left between them. This CDR3 spans 15 amino acids. The chain's CDR3 is CASSPVIGRNTEAFF. The CDR3 DNA is TGTGCCAGCAGCCCAGTGATAGGGAGGAACACTGAAGCTTTCTTT.

The rearrangement uses TRBV6-5 and TRBJ1-6; D is undetermined. The V gene's germline CDR1 is MNHEY and CDR2 SVGAGI. This CDR3 comprises 13 residues. Deletions cut 5 bases from V and 9 bases from J, with 11 bases between. The CDR3 sequence is CASSPGVSSPLHF. DNA for the CDR3: TGTGCCAGCAGTCCTGGGGTCAGTTCACCCCTCCACTTT.